These 19 T cell receptor beta chains share one sample of origin, sequenced in a study of beta chain features in type 1 diabetes. Expressed TCRB transcripts were sequenced because the isolated RNA had all been reverse transcribed beforehand. Generated by immunoSEQ multiplex PCR, the TCRdb table keeps only in-frame clones and is missing some. The sample shows nearly 350,000 clones, roughly 8% of them seen only once. Sequences were obtained from central memory CD4+ T cells from blood. These receptors all stem from a woman under 30 in good health.

The rearrangement joins TRBV9 to TRBJ2-7, with 7 bases aligning to TRBD1. This CDR3 region has 15 residues. CDR1 and CDR2 from the germline V gene are SGDLS and YYNGEE. Trimming cost V 0 bases and J 0 bases; bases outside gene matches: 3. CDR3 sequence: CASSVGGTDSYEQYF. CDR3 DNA: TGTGCCAGCAGCGTAGGAGGGACAGACTCCTACGAGCAGTACTTC.

This clone was observed at least ten times. This chain connects TRBV27 to TRBJ1-4; unclear D gene. Germline loops: CDR1 MNHEY, CDR2 SMNVEV (reference sequence). The CDR3 runs 13 residues. With 7 bases removed from V and 3 bases from J, the gap between germline ends came to 9 bases. This chain's CDR3 is CASKNNANEKLFF. The CDR3 nucleotides read TGTGCCAGCAAGAACAACGCTAATGAAAAACTGTTTTTT.

The V call is TRBV7-6, the J call TRBJ2-7, with 13 bases aligning to TRBD2. The CDR3 covers 15 residues. V shed 2 bases and J 7 bases; nucleotides not matched to a gene: 5. Germline CDR1 is SGHVS and CDR2 is FNYEAQ. The CDR3 region is CASSLTSGRVGEQYF. The CDR3 DNA follows: TGTGCCAGCAGCTTAACTAGCGGGAGGGTCGGTGAGCAGTACTTC.

This clone was recorded a few times. J is TRBJ1-4 and V is TRBV25-1; 11 nucleotides align to TRBD1. Germline values: CDR1 MGHDK, CDR2 SYGVNS. This CDR3 has 16 residues. V lost 2 bases, J lost 7 bases, and 6 bases stayed unmatched. The CDR3 region is CASSEPGQGASEKLFF. Written as DNA, the CDR3 is TGTGCCAGCAGTGAACCTGGACAGGGGGCGAGTGAAAAACTGTTTTTT.

This clone was seen a handful of times. The CDR3 is CASSLALGGNEQFF. In DNA, the CDR3 is TGTGCCAGCAGCTTAGCACTAGGTGGGAATGAGCAGTTCTTC. This chain connects TRBV7-8 to TRBJ2-1, with a weak D call TRBD2 (5 bases). V was clipped by 0 bases and J by 7 bases, with 10 bases between them. CDR3 length: 14 amino acids. CDR1 is SGHVS, CDR2 FQNEAQ, per germline.

V gene TRBV5-4 combines with J gene TRBJ2-5; D remains unclear. V was clipped by 1 base and J by 3 bases, with 4 bases between them. The germline CDR1 and CDR2 sequences are SGHNT and YYREEE (reference sequence). The CDR3 is 12 residues long. CDR3 nucleotides: TGTGCCAGCAGCTTGATCAAAGAGACCCAGTACTTC. It translates to CASSLIKETQYF.

This chain links TRBV29-1 with TRBJ1-1, with TRBD1 as a possible D gene (6 bases). Germline-derived CDR1 and CDR2 are SQVTM and ANQGSEA. This CDR3 region has 13 residues. The V gene lost 7 bases and the J gene lost 0 bases, with 12 bases spanning the gap. The CDR3 DNA follows: TGCAGCGGTCGGGGGGCTATGAACACTGAAGCTTTCTTT. This sequence encodes CSGRGAMNTEAFF.

The chain's CDR3 is CASSTRQERGYTF. The DNA of the CDR3 is TGTGCCAGCAGCACTCGACAGGAACGAGGCTACACCTTC. This chain uses TRBV7-8 with TRBJ1-2; D is perhaps TRBD1 (6 bases). CDR3 size: 13 residues. The V end was cut by 5 bases, the J end by 8 bases, with 15 bases between. Looked up from germline, CDR1 is SGHVS and CDR2 is FQNEAQ.

This clone was counted between two and nine times. This chain joins TRBV5-4 and TRBJ2-1; D ambiguous. Germline CDR1 reads SGHNT; CDR2 reads YYREEE (reference sequence). The V and J ends lost 2 bases and 0 bases respectively, with 9 bases between them. The CDR3 sequence is 15 residues long. DNA of the CDR3: TGTGCCAGCAGCTTATACCTCAGCTCCTACAATGAGCAGTTCTTC. Its protein is CASSLYLSSYNEQFF.

The chain carries TRBV6-6 and TRBJ1-1; D is unresolved. V was clipped by 0 bases and J by 1 base, with 3 bases between them. Germline CDR1 MNHNY, CDR2 SVGAGI (reference sequence). This CDR3 region has 13 residues. This CDR3 is CASSYSSNTEAFF. DNA of the CDR3: TGTGCCAGCAGTTACTCGTCGAACACTGAAGCTTTCTTT.

This clone has only a few counts. The chain carries TRBV27 and TRBJ2-7; 8 bases are shared with TRBD1. CDR1 is MNHEY, CDR2 SMNVEV, per germline (reference sequence). The ends lost 6 bases at V and 6 bases at J; junction bases unmatched: 4. The CDR3 is made up of 12 amino acids. The CDR3 DNA follows: TGTGCCAGCAGCGTCACAGGGGGCGAGCAGTACTTC. Translated: CASSVTGGEQYF.

The chain has TRBV7-9 and TRBJ1-2; TRBD1 matches at 10 bases. CDR3 length equals 13 residues. V gave up 4 bases and J gave up 5 bases; unmatched junction bases: 1. Germline V gives CDR1 SEHNR, CDR2 FQNEAQ (reference sequence). CDR3 in amino acids: CASSSDRGYGYTF. CDR3 in DNA: TGTGCCAGCAGCTCGGACAGGGGGTATGGCTACACCTTC.

The V call is TRBV6-1, the J call TRBJ2-7, with TRBD2 identical over 9 bases. CDR1 is MNHNS and CDR2 is SASEGT in the germline V gene. The CDR3 contains 14 residues. After removal of 5 bases from V and 3 bases from J, the junction contained 5 bases not matched to a gene. DNA of the CDR3: TGTGCCAGCAGTCTCCAAGCGGGAGGCTACGAGCAGTACTTC. This gives the protein CASSLQAGGYEQYF.

In this sample, this clone turned up a few times. The chain carries TRBV6-5 and TRBJ2-1, with D perhaps TRBD1 (5 bases). Germline V lookup: CDR1 MNHEY, CDR2 SVGAGI. CDR3 length: 15 amino acids. Between the trimmed V and J ends, which lost 8 bases and 0 bases, there was a span of 14 bases. As DNA, the CDR3 is TGTGCCAGCGGGGCTAGACAAAGCTCCTACAATGAGCAGTTCTTC. This sequence encodes CASGARQSSYNEQFF.

This clone was seen a few times. The chain recombines TRBV7-2 with TRBJ2-5; 7 bases are shared with TRBD2. In germline, CDR1 is SGHTA, CDR2 FQGNSA. This CDR3 region has 15 residues. The V gene end was trimmed by 5 bases and the J gene end by 4 bases; junction bases not matched to a gene: 10. CDR3 DNA sequence: TGTGCCAGCAGCCCCCGTCCCCGGGGGGTAGAGACCCAGTACTTC. This encodes CASSPRPRGVETQYF.

The table lists this clone with a few counts. The rearrangement links TRBV28 to TRBJ1-2, with 7 bases fitting TRBD1. V trimming: 6 bases; J trimming: 8 bases; junction bases outside the gene matches: 9. The CDR3 runs to 13 residues. The germline CDR1 and CDR2 sequences are MDHEN and SYDVKM. DNA for the CDR3: TGTGCCAGCAGCCGGACCACGACAGGGGGCTACACCTTC. Protein: CASSRTTTGGYTF.

This clone was counted a few times. This rearrangement joins TRBV11-3 to TRBJ1-4; no clear D gene. The ends were cut back, 8 bases at V and 11 bases at J, with 12 bases in the middle. The CDR3 loop spans 11 amino acids. The germline V gene encodes CDR1 SGHNT and CDR2 YENEEA. The CDR3 nucleotides read TGTGCCAGCGTACCAGTCTGGAAACTGTTTTTT. This codes for CASVPVWKLFF.

The J gene is TRBJ2-1, the V gene TRBV15; TRBD2 matches at 11 bases. Germline lookup yields CDR1 LNHNV and CDR2 YYDKDF (reference sequence). There are 16 residues in the CDR3. V shed 2 bases and J 5 bases; nucleotides not matched to a gene: 5. The CDR3 loop reads CATSRLAGGRHNEQFF. The CDR3 DNA sequence: TGTGCCACCAGCAGACTAGCGGGAGGCCGTCACAATGAGCAGTTCTTC.

The gene calls are TRBV5-1 and TRBJ2-7; 14 positions agree with TRBD2. The CDR3 spans 15 residues. V shed 4 bases and J 6 bases; nucleotides not matched to a gene: 6. The V gene's germline CDR1 is SGHRS and CDR2 YFSETQ. CDR3: CASSRGLAGDGEQYF. The CDR3 DNA follows: TGCGCCAGCAGCCGGGGACTAGCGGGAGACGGCGAGCAGTACTTC.